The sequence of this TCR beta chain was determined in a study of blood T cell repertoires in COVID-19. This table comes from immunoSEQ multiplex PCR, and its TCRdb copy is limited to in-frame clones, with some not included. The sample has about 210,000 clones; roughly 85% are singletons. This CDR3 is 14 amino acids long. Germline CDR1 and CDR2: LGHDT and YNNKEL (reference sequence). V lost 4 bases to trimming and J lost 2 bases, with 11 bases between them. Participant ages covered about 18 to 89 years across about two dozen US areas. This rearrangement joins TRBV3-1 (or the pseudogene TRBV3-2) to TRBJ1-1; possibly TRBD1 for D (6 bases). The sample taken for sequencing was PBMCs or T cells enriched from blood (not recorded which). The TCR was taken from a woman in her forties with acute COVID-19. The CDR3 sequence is CASSLLGGNTEAFF. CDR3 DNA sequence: TGTGCCAGCAGCCTCCTTGGGGGCAACACTGAAGCTTTCTTT.